This record covers a single T cell receptor (beta chain). The authors ran a second PCR of 7 to 11 cycles using a sample-barcoded 5' primer and a J-beta primer mix. Unique molecular identifiers of 12 random nucleotides labeled each cDNA. In TCRdb, the 5' RACE reads were re-called with MiXCR into one record per CDR3 protein. This table has some 700,000 distinct CDR3 sequences, about 42% appearing once. This entry is derived from a study of blood T cells in healthy people across ages. The donors, all healthy, were Caucasians living in Russia, aged roughly 6 to 100. Germline values: CDR1 LGHNA, CDR2 YSLEER. The V and J ends lost 4 bases and 0 bases respectively, with 16 bases between them. The CDR3 contains 17 residues.

Material for sequencing was blood. The chain links TRBV4-3 to TRBJ2-1, with a tentative D call TRBD2 (6 bases). The TCR was taken from a woman aged 55-70 years in good health. In nucleotides, the CDR3 is TGCGCCAGCAGCCCAAGACCTGCGGGATTCTCCTACAATGAGCAGTTCTTC. Amino acid sequence: CASSPRPAGFSYNEQFF.